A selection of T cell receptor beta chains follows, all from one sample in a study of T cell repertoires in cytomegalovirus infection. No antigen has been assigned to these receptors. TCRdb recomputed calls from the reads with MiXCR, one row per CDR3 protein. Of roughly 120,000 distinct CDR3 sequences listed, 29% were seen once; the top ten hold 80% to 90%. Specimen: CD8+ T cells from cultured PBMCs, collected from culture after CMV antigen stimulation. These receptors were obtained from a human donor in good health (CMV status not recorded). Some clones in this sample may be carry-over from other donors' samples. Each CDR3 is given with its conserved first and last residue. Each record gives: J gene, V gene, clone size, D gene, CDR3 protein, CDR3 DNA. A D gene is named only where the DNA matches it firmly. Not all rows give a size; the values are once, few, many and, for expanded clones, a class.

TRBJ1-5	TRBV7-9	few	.	CASSPGEGYQPQHF	TGTGCCAGCAGCCCGGGGGAAGGGTATCAGCCCCAGCATTTT
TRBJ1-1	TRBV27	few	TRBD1	CASSPRPRGRWDTEAFF	TGTGCCAGCAGTCCTAGGCCCAGGGGGCGGTGGGACACTGAAGCTTTCTTT
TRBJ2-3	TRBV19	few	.	CASSGASMGTQYF	TGTGCCAGTTCAGGGGCCTCTATGGGAACGCAGTATTTT
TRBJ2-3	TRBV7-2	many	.	CASSLAWGGAYTDTQYF	TGTGCCAGCAGCTTAGCGTGGGGGGGGGCATACACAGATACGCAGTATTTT
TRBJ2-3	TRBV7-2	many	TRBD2	CASSFSGGAGTDTQYF	TGTGCCAGCAGCTTTAGCGGGGGGGCCGGCACAGATACGCAGTATTTT
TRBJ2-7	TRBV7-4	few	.	CASSLVPTGSNEQYF	TGTGCCAGCAGCTTAGTCCCGACAGGTTCTAACGAGCAGTACTTC
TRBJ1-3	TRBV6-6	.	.	CASSFRVISGNTIYF	TGTGCCAGCTCGTTTCGGGTCATCTCTGGAAACACCATATATTTT
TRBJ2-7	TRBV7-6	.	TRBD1	CASSLGQGLIHEQYF	TGTGCCAGCAGCCTTGGACAGGGGTTAATCCACGAGCAGTACTTC
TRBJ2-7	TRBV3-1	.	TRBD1	CASSQTGVSYEQYF	TGTGCCAGCAGCCAGACAGGGGTTTCCTACGAGCAGTACTTC
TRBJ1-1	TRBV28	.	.	CASSLLVGGAEAFF	TGTGCCAGCAGTTTATTAGTGGGAGGAGCTGAAGCTTTCTTT
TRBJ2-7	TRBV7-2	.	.	CASTPAASYEQYF	TGTGCCAGCACCCCCGCAGCCTCCTACGAGCAGTACTTC
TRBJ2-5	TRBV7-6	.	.	CASSLALGQETQYF	TGTGCCAGCAGCTTAGCGTTGGGCCAAGAGACCCAGTACTTC
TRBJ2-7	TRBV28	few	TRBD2	CASSSSLSGGFYEQYF	TGTGCCAGCAGTTCCTCCCTAAGCGGGGGGTTTTACGAGCAGTACTTC
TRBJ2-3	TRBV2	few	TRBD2	CASIMAAGGPDTQYF	TGTGCCAGCATCATGGCAGCGGGGGGCCCAGATACGCAGTATTTT
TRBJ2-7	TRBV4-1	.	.	CASSPLGAVEQYF	TGCGCCAGCAGCCCCTTAGGGGCGGTCGAGCAGTACTTC
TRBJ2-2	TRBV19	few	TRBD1	CASSMRQGTGELFF	TGTGCCAGTAGTATGCGACAGGGGACCGGGGAGCTGTTTTTT
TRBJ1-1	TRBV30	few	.	CAQDPPNTEAFF	TGTGCCCAGGATCCCCCGAACACTGAAGCTTTCTTT
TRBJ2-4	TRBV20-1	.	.	CSGVEGVLDIQYF	TGCAGTGGGGTGGAGGGGGTCCTAGACATTCAGTACTTC
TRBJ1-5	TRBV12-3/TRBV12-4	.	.	CASSPGPLIDMSNQPQHF	TGTGCCAGCAGCCCCGGGCCTCTAATCGACATGAGCAATCAGCCCCAGCATTTT
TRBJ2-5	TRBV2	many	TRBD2	CASSEESTSDQETQYF	TGTGCCAGCAGTGAAGAATCGACTAGCGATCAAGAGACCCAGTACTTC
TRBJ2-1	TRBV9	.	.	CASSVGSPSGNEQFF	TGTGCCAGCAGCGTGGGCAGCCCTTCGGGCAATGAGCAGTTCTTC
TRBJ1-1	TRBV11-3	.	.	CASSSRGLNTEAFF	TGTGCCAGCAGCTCCCGAGGCCTGAACACTGAAGCTTTCTTT
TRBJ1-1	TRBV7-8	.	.	CASSLGSLGGNTEAFF	TGTGCCAGCAGCCTAGGGTCCTTAGGGGGAAACACTGAAGCTTTCTTT
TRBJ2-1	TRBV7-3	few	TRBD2	CASSLIAGGYNEQFF	TGTGCCAGCAGCTTAATAGCGGGGGGGTACAATGAGCAGTTCTTC
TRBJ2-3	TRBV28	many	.	CASSLPSTDTQYF	TGTGCCAGCAGTTTACCCAGCACAGATACGCAGTATTTT
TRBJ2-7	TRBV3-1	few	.	CASSQLGWQTYNEQYF	TGTGCCAGCAGCCAATTAGGCTGGCAGACCTATAACGAGCAGTACTTC
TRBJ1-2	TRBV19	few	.	CASSIGGSGYGYTF	TGTGCCAGTAGTATTGGGGGAAGCGGCTATGGCTACACCTTC
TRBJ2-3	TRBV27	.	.	CASSLLGARDTQYF	TGTGCCAGCAGTCTTTTGGGGGCTAGAGATACGCAGTATTTT
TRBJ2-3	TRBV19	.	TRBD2	CASKASAGEHTYTQYF	TGTGCCAGTAAGGCGTCGGCGGGGGAACACACGTATACGCAGTATTTT
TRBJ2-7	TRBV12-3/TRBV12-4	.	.	CASSYSTYEQYF	TGTGCCAGCAGTTACAGTACCTACGAGCAGTACTTC